A selection of T cell receptor beta chains follows, all from one sample in a study of CD8 T cells in Susac syndrome. MiXCR, run by TCRdb on the immunoSEQ multiplex PCR reads, gives a single entry per CDR3 protein. The table has around 140,000 distinct CDR3 sequences, approximately 95% seen once. Sequenced input: CD4+ T cells from PBMCs. These receptors all come from a human donor in good health. Each CDR3 is given with its conserved first and last residue. A D gene is named only where the DNA matches it firmly. Expanded clones get a size class; other rows say once, few or many, or leave the size out.

v_call: TRBV9; j_call: TRBJ2-3; d_call: -; clone_size: -; cdr3_aa: CASSVEGGGDTQYF; cdr3_nt: TGTGCCAGCAGCGTAGAGGGGGGAGGAGATACGCAGTATTTT
v_call: TRBV5-1; j_call: TRBJ2-5; d_call: -; clone_size: -; cdr3_aa: CASSFNGRGETQYF; cdr3_nt: TGCGCCAGCAGCTTCAACGGCCGGGGCGAGACCCAGTACTTC
v_call: TRBV2; j_call: TRBJ2-6; d_call: TRBD1; clone_size: -; cdr3_aa: CASRPGQGKGANVLTF; cdr3_nt: TGTGCCAGCAGACCGGGACAGGGGAAAGGGGCCAACGTCCTGACTTTC
v_call: TRBV5-6; j_call: TRBJ2-7; d_call: TRBD2; clone_size: -; cdr3_aa: CASSPISGGSYEQYF; cdr3_nt: TGTGCCAGCAGCCCAATTAGCGGGGGCTCCTACGAGCAGTACTTC
v_call: TRBV6-5; j_call: TRBJ1-2; d_call: -; clone_size: -; cdr3_aa: CASSRPGHYGYTF; cdr3_nt: TGTGCCAGCAGTCGACCCGGACACTATGGCTACACCTTC
v_call: TRBV27; j_call: TRBJ1-1; d_call: TRBD1; clone_size: -; cdr3_aa: CASSSGTGTNTEAFF; cdr3_nt: TGTGCCAGCAGTTCCGGGACAGGGACGAACACTGAAGCTTTCTTT
v_call: TRBV28; j_call: TRBJ2-7; d_call: TRBD2; clone_size: -; cdr3_aa: CASRGTSGSSYEQYF; cdr3_nt: TGTGCCAGCAGGGGGACTAGCGGGAGCTCCTACGAGCAGTACTTC
v_call: TRBV18; j_call: TRBJ2-1; d_call: -; clone_size: -; cdr3_aa: CASSPPLTLGAYNEQFF; cdr3_nt: TGTGCCAGCTCACCCCCTCTGACCCTCGGAGCCTACAATGAGCAGTTCTTC
v_call: TRBV9; j_call: TRBJ2-5; d_call: TRBD2; clone_size: -; cdr3_aa: CASSPGTSEETQYF; cdr3_nt: TGTGCCAGCTCCCCGGGGACTAGCGAAGAGACCCAGTACTTC
v_call: TRBV19; j_call: TRBJ1-1; d_call: TRBD1; clone_size: -; cdr3_aa: CASSGSRTGGTEAFF; cdr3_nt: TGTGCCAGTAGCGGGAGCCGGACAGGGGGGACTGAAGCTTTCTTT
v_call: TRBV10-1; j_call: TRBJ2-3; d_call: -; clone_size: -; cdr3_aa: CATPPRFADTQYF; cdr3_nt: TGCGCCACCCCCCCGAGGTTTGCAGATACGCAGTATTTT
v_call: TRBV20-1; j_call: TRBJ1-2; d_call: -; clone_size: -; cdr3_aa: CSAPPGGQVYGYTF; cdr3_nt: TGCAGTGCTCCCCCGGGGGGGCAGGTCTATGGCTACACCTTC
v_call: TRBV20-1; j_call: TRBJ2-3; d_call: -; clone_size: -; cdr3_aa: CSAGSAAGDTQYF; cdr3_nt: TGCAGTGCTGGGTCGGCAGCAGGAGATACGCAGTATTTT
v_call: TRBV7-6; j_call: TRBJ2-7; d_call: TRBD1; clone_size: -; cdr3_aa: CASSLADRGLTYEQYF; cdr3_nt: TGTGCCAGCAGCTTAGCGGACAGGGGATTAACCTACGAGCAGTACTTC
v_call: TRBV28; j_call: TRBJ2-7; d_call: TRBD2; clone_size: -; cdr3_aa: CASTRGGTYEQYF; cdr3_nt: TGTGCCAGCACCCGCGGGGGGACGTACGAGCAGTACTTC
v_call: TRBV5-1; j_call: TRBJ2-5; d_call: TRBD1; clone_size: -; cdr3_aa: CASSLVGTGGQETQYF; cdr3_nt: TGCGCCAGCAGCTTGGTTGGGACAGGGGGCCAAGAGACCCAGTACTTC
v_call: TRBV18; j_call: TRBJ2-5; d_call: -; clone_size: -; cdr3_aa: CASSPLRTPQFQETQYF; cdr3_nt: TGTGCCAGCTCACCTCTCAGGACCCCGCAGTTTCAAGAGACCCAGTACTTC
v_call: TRBV4-1; j_call: TRBJ2-7; d_call: -; clone_size: -; cdr3_aa: CASSFRPAGLDEQYF; cdr3_nt: TGCGCCAGCAGTTTTCGACCCGCCGGGTTGGACGAGCAGTACTTC
v_call: TRBV6-5; j_call: TRBJ2-7; d_call: -; clone_size: -; cdr3_aa: CASSREYEQYF; cdr3_nt: TGTGCCAGCAGTCGGGAGTACGAGCAGTACTTC
v_call: TRBV12-3/TRBV12-4; j_call: TRBJ1-1; d_call: -; clone_size: few; cdr3_aa: CASRADREAFF; cdr3_nt: TGTGCCAGCAGGGCGGACAGAGAAGCTTTCTTT
v_call: TRBV11-2; j_call: TRBJ1-3; d_call: -; clone_size: -; cdr3_aa: CASSSSRSGNTIYF; cdr3_nt: TGTGCCAGCAGCTCCTCTCGCTCTGGAAACACCATATATTTT
v_call: TRBV10-3; j_call: TRBJ2-3; d_call: -; clone_size: -; cdr3_aa: CAISGRKGGTDTQYF; cdr3_nt: TGTGCCATCAGTGGCAGGAAAGGGGGCACAGATACGCAGTATTTT
v_call: TRBV20-1; j_call: TRBJ1-1; d_call: -; clone_size: -; cdr3_aa: CSARRRGNTEAFF; cdr3_nt: TGCAGTGCGAGAAGACGGGGGAACACTGAAGCTTTCTTT
v_call: TRBV3-1; j_call: TRBJ1-5; d_call: -; clone_size: -; cdr3_aa: CASSLSGHGGQPQHF; cdr3_nt: TGTGCCAGCAGCCTGTCAGGTCACGGGGGCCAGCCCCAGCATTTT
v_call: TRBV28; j_call: TRBJ1-1; d_call: TRBD1; clone_size: -; cdr3_aa: CASSAGTGGRNTEAFF; cdr3_nt: TGTGCCAGCAGTGCCGGGACAGGGGGCCGGAACACTGAAGCTTTCTTT
v_call: TRBV7-3; j_call: TRBJ2-1; d_call: -; clone_size: -; cdr3_aa: CASSPLEGRTYNEQFF; cdr3_nt: TGTGCCAGCAGCCCCCTGGAGGGGCGGACCTACAATGAGCAGTTCTTC
v_call: TRBV29-1; j_call: TRBJ2-1; d_call: TRBD2; clone_size: -; cdr3_aa: CSVGTSGRSAQFF; cdr3_nt: TGCAGCGTTGGGACTAGCGGGAGGTCTGCGCAGTTCTTC
v_call: TRBV6-6; j_call: TRBJ2-7; d_call: TRBD2; clone_size: -; cdr3_aa: CASSYSIAGRGEQYF; cdr3_nt: TGTGCCAGCAGTTACTCGATAGCGGGAAGAGGAGAGCAGTACTTC
v_call: TRBV19; j_call: TRBJ2-1; d_call: -; clone_size: -; cdr3_aa: CASKSGQGGFYNEQFF; cdr3_nt: TGTGCCAGTAAATCCGGACAAGGGGGTTTTTACAATGAGCAGTTCTTC
v_call: TRBV6-1; j_call: TRBJ2-5; d_call: TRBD2; clone_size: -; cdr3_aa: CASRETSGRTQYF; cdr3_nt: TGTGCCAGCAGGGAGACTAGCGGGAGGACCCAGTACTTC
v_call: TRBV15; j_call: TRBJ2-1; d_call: -; clone_size: -; cdr3_aa: CATSRERRDNEQFF; cdr3_nt: TGTGCCACCAGCAGAGAACGGCGGGACAATGAGCAGTTCTTC
v_call: TRBV6-6; j_call: TRBJ1-5; d_call: -; clone_size: -; cdr3_aa: CASSKITGSQPQHF; cdr3_nt: TGTGCCAGCAGTAAGATCACAGGGTCTCAGCCCCAGCATTTT
v_call: TRBV20-1; j_call: TRBJ2-7; d_call: TRBD1; clone_size: -; cdr3_aa: CSATDRAYEQYF; cdr3_nt: TGCAGTGCTACGGACAGGGCTTACGAGCAGTACTTC
v_call: TRBV12-3/TRBV12-4; j_call: TRBJ2-1; d_call: -; clone_size: -; cdr3_aa: CASSLAGIDNEQFF; cdr3_nt: TGTGCCAGCAGCTTGGCCGGTATTGACAATGAGCAGTTCTTC
v_call: TRBV7-9; j_call: TRBJ2-7; d_call: TRBD2; clone_size: once; cdr3_aa: CASSRTSEYEQYF; cdr3_nt: TGTGCCAGCAGCCGGACTAGCGAGTACGAGCAGTACTTC
v_call: TRBV6-1; j_call: TRBJ1-4; d_call: -; clone_size: -; cdr3_aa: CASSGTAENEKLFF; cdr3_nt: TGTGCCAGCAGTGGGACAGCAGAAAATGAAAAACTGTTTTTT